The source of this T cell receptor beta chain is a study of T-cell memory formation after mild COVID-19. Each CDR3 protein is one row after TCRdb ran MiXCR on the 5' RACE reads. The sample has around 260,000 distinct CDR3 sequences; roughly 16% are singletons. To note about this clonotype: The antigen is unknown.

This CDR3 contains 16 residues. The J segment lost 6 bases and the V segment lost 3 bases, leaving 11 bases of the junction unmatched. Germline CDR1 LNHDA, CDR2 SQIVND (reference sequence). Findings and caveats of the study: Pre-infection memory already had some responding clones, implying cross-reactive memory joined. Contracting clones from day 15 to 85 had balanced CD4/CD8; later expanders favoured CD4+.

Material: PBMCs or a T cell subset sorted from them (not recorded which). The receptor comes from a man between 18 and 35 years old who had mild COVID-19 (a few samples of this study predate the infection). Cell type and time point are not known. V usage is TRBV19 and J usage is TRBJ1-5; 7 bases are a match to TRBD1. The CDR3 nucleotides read TGTGCCAGTAGTATCGCCCGACAGGGATGGATTCAGCCCCAGCATTTT. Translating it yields CASSIARQGWIQPQHF.